This entry lists 19 T cell receptor beta chains sequenced from one sample in a study of T cell changes during pregnancy in multiple sclerosis. TCRdb's copy holds only in-frame clones and misses some; the assay was immunoSEQ multiplex PCR. The sample has roughly 100,000 clones; approximately 92% are singletons. This material consisted of peripheral blood, taken in the second trimester of pregnancy. These receptors originate from a female donor with multiple sclerosis, enrolled in a pregnancy study.

The chain is built from TRBV6-4 and TRBJ2-1, with D hard to call. V was pared by 2 bases and J by 15 bases, with 14 bases between. Germline V gene data show CDR1 as MRHNA and CDR2 as SNTAGT. This CDR3 is 12 amino acids long. The DNA of the CDR3 is TGTGCCAGCAGTGACGTGGGCGTTCGCATGTTCTTC. Translation gives CASSDVGVRMFF.

The gene calls are TRBV15 and TRBJ2-2, with D possibly being TRBD2 (6 bases). V gave up 1 base and J gave up 1 base, with 19 bases separating them. CDR3 length: 19 amino acids. From germline, CDR1 is LNHNV and CDR2 YYDKDF (reference sequence). CDR3 loop: CATSRVNSGSGQNTGELFF. The CDR3 nucleotides read TGTGCCACCAGCAGAGTTAACTCTGGGAGCGGGCAGAACACCGGGGAGCTGTTTTTT.

This clone was found once. The rearrangement links TRBV29-1 to TRBJ2-1; 11 bases match TRBD2. CDR1 and CDR2 (germline): SQVTM, ANQGSEA. The V and J ends lost 5 bases and 5 bases, in that order; junction bases with no gene match: 11. CDR3 length: 16 amino acids. Written as DNA, the CDR3 is TGCAGCGTTACTAGCGGGAGTCGAGCGTCTAACAATGAGCAGTTCTTC. This encodes CSVTSGSRASNNEQFF.

CDR3 loop: CASSRTGLAGEVGNEQFF. Written as DNA, the CDR3 is TGCGCCAGCAGCCGAACCGGACTAGCGGGAGAAGTCGGCAATGAGCAGTTCTTC. The chain employs TRBV5-1 and TRBJ2-1; 13 bases are shared with TRBD2. The CDR3 spans 18 residues. Germline trimming cut 4 bases from V and 6 bases from J; bases unmatched to any gene: 13. Germline V lookup: CDR1 SGHRS, CDR2 YFSETQ.

V and J are TRBV29-1 and TRBJ2-5, with no clear D. V was trimmed by 1 base and J by 5 bases, leaving 8 bases between them. Per germline, CDR1 SQVTM and CDR2 ANQGSEA. The length of the CDR3 is 12 residues. The CDR3: CSVEVSGETQYF. CDR3 sequence (DNA): TGCAGCGTTGAAGTCAGTGGTGAGACCCAGTACTTC.

The chain has TRBV25-1 and TRBJ2-2, with D perhaps TRBD1 (5 bases). This CDR3 spans 16 amino acids. The germline V and J ends were trimmed by 0 bases and 1 base, with 9 bases remaining between them. Germline V gene data show CDR1 as MGHDK and CDR2 as SYGVNS. DNA for the CDR3: TGTGCCAGCAGTGAATATGAGACAGTGAACACCGGGGAGCTGTTTTTT. The encoded protein is CASSEYETVNTGELFF. Combining the CDR3 with reference TRBV25-1 and TRBJ2-2 gives the whole variable domain EADIYQTPRYLVIGTGKKITLECSQTMGHDKMYWYQQDPGMELHLIHYSYGVNSTEKGDLSSESTVSRIRTEHFPLTLESARPSHTSQYLCASSEYETVNTGELFFGEGSRLTVL.

CDR3 sequence (DNA): TGTGCCAGCAGTTCTTTCCCAGGGGTAACTAATGAAAAACTGTTTTTT. Amino acid sequence: CASSSFPGVTNEKLFF. The genes are TRBV28 and TRBJ1-4, with a weak D call TRBD1 (6 bases). The V end lost 4 bases, the J end lost 1 base, and 13 bases lay between the germline ends. Germline V lookup: CDR1 MDHEN, CDR2 SYDVKM. This CDR3 contains 16 residues.

The chain links TRBV18 to TRBJ2-3; 9 bases agree with TRBD1. The V gene's germline CDR1 is KGHSH and CDR2 LQKENI. CDR3 length: 17 amino acids. With 3 bases clipped from V and 0 bases from J, the junction kept 7 bases outside the gene matches. The CDR3 loop is CASSPLTGGRSTDTQYF. As DNA, the CDR3 is TGTGCCAGCTCACCTCTCACAGGGGGCAGGAGCACAGATACGCAGTATTTT.

Only one count was recorded for this clone. CDR3 sequence: CASSQLAGVIFSADTQYF. DNA for the CDR3: TGTGCCAGCAGTCAACTAGCGGGAGTGATTTTTTCCGCAGATACGCAGTATTTT. The rearrangement joins TRBV27 to TRBJ2-3, with 11 bases identical to TRBD2. This CDR3 contains 18 residues. After removal of 5 bases from V and 4 bases from J, the junction contained 14 bases not matched to a gene. The V gene's germline CDR1 is MNHEY and CDR2 SMNVEV (reference sequence).

The chain employs TRBV19 and TRBJ2-1; 13 bases align to TRBD2. V gave up 5 bases and J gave up 10 bases; unmatched junction bases: 20. This CDR3 is 19 amino acids long. From germline, CDR1 is LNHDA and CDR2 SQIVND (reference sequence). The CDR3 DNA is TGTGCCAGTAGTTCAACCAAGCAGGGACTAGCGGGACTTTGGGGGGAGCAGTTCTTC. As protein: CASSSTKQGLAGLWGEQFF.

This clone showed up just a few times. The V gene is TRBV7-9, the J gene TRBJ1-2; weak D call: TRBD1 (6 bases). This CDR3 comprises 14 residues. V shed 1 base and J shed 3 bases, with 9 bases lying between them. Germline assignment: CDR1 SEHNR and CDR2 FQNEAQ (reference sequence). The CDR3: CASSLDRADYGYTF. The CDR3, as DNA: TGTGCCAGCAGCTTAGACAGGGCCGACTATGGCTACACCTTC.

This chain uses TRBV5-6 with TRBJ2-6; D unresolved. The CDR3 extends over 15 amino acids. The germline V gene has CDR1 SGHDT and CDR2 YYEEEE. The V end lost 0 bases, the J end lost 0 bases, and 4 bases lay between the germline ends. CDR3 nucleotide sequence: TGTGCCAGCAGCTTGGTATTCTCTGGGGCCAACGTCCTGACTTTC. The encoded protein is CASSLVFSGANVLTF.

V and J are TRBV15 and TRBJ1-5; D gene uncertain. Trimming left V 2 bases short and J 0 bases short, with 11 bases between. The CDR3 spans 16 residues. From germline, CDR1 is LNHNV and CDR2 YYDKDF (reference sequence). The CDR3 spells CATSRYPGNSNQPQHF. The CDR3, as DNA: TGTGCCACCAGCAGATACCCAGGAAATAGCAATCAGCCCCAGCATTTT.

In this sample, this clone turned up once. The chain has TRBV4-1 and TRBJ1-5, with 7 bases fitting TRBD1. The junction had 10 bases not matched to a gene; V was cut back by 2 bases and J by 3 bases. The CDR3 spans 17 residues. Per germline, CDR1 MGHRA and CDR2 YSYEKL. Here the CDR3 DNA reads TGCGCCAGCAGCCAAAATACAGGGGAAGGTGACAATCAGCCCCAGCATTTT. This gives the protein CASSQNTGEGDNQPQHF.

This clone was seen a single time. The rearrangement joins TRBV5-1 to TRBJ1-5; D is unresolved. The germline V gene encodes CDR1 SGHRS and CDR2 YFSETQ. The CDR3 sequence is 15 residues long. V was cut by 2 bases and J by 0 bases, with 9 bases left in between. The CDR3 DNA sequence: TGCGCCAGCAGCTTAGACGGGGATAGCAATCAGCCCCAGCATTTT. Its translation: CASSLDGDSNQPQHF.

The chain combines TRBV7-8 with TRBJ2-1; 7 bases fit TRBD2. V lost 1 base and J lost 4; bases outside the gene matches: 7. Germline assignment: CDR1 SGHVS and CDR2 FQNEAQ. This CDR3 region has 16 residues. The CDR3 DNA reads as TGTGCCAGCAGCTTAGTTCGGGCGGGAGTTTACAATGAGCAGTTCTTC. Amino acids: CASSLVRAGVYNEQFF.

This chain connects TRBV5-1 to TRBJ2-1; TRBD1 is a possible D gene (6 bases). V lost 0 bases and J 4 bases, leaving 17 bases between the germline ends. Germline lookup yields CDR1 SGHRS and CDR2 YFSETQ. The length of the CDR3 is 17 residues. In nucleotides, the CDR3 is TGCGCCAGCAGCTTGGGGACAGCAAGGGCCCGTTACAATGAGCAGTTCTTC. This translates into CASSLGTARARYNEQFF.

With regard to this clone: An end of the junction does not agree with germline; a read error may underlie this. Other DNA sequences in the same sample also yield this CDR3. This rearrangement joins TRBV29-1 to TRBJ2-2; D not certain. Germline CDR1 is SQVTM and CDR2 is ANQGSEA. This CDR3 comprises 10 residues. CDR3 protein: CGANTGELFF. The CDR3 DNA reads TGTGGAGCGAACACCGGGGAGCTGTTTTTT.

CDR3 amino acids: CASSQGFGGGSFYEQYF. CDR3 in DNA: TGCGCCAGCAGCCAAGGTTTTGGCGGGGGAAGCTTCTACGAGCAGTACTTC. The chain carries TRBV4-3 and TRBJ2-7, with TRBD2 matching over 7 bases. The CDR3 has 17 amino acids. J lost 3 bases, V lost 1 base, and 12 bases had no gene match. Germline V gene data show CDR1 as LGHNA and CDR2 as YSLEER.